These 20 T cell receptor beta chains were sequenced from one sample in a study of blood T cell repertoires in COVID-19. Measured with immunoSEQ multiplex PCR; TCRdb has only the in-frame clones, and not every one. The table lists a few hundred thousand clones, more than 80% of them singletons. The source material was PBMCs or T cells enriched from blood (not recorded which). Receptors were obtained from a man between 18 and 29 years old who had recovered from COVID-19.

This chain uses TRBV4-3 with TRBJ2-1; possible D gene TRBD1, 5 bases. V lost 0 bases and J 7 bases, leaving 19 bases between the germline ends. This CDR3 has 17 residues. Germline CDR1 LGHNA, CDR2 YSLEER. The CDR3 reads CASSQDSPGIKTNEQFF. The CDR3 nucleotides read TGCGCCAGCAGCCAAGACTCTCCAGGGATTAAGACGAATGAGCAGTTCTTC.

This rearrangement joins TRBV9 to TRBJ1-3; TRBD1 is a possible D gene (5 bases). In germline, CDR1 is SGDLS, CDR2 YYNGEE. This CDR3 has 16 amino acids. V shed 0 bases and J shed 0 bases, with 10 bases lying between them. CDR3 in DNA: TGTGCCAGCAGCGTAGGGCAGGACATCTCTGGAAACACCATATATTTT. Amino acids: CASSVGQDISGNTIYF. Full variable domain (missing parts from reference TRBV9 and TRBJ1-3): DSGVTQTPKHLITATGQRVTLRCSPRSGDLSVYWYQQSLDQGLQFLIQYYNGEERAKGNILERFSAQQFPDLHSELNLSSLELGDSALYFCASSVGQDISGNTIYFGEGSWLTVV.

The V call is TRBV18, the J call TRBJ2-7; 7 nucleotides align to TRBD2. Germline loops: CDR1 KGHSH, CDR2 LQKENI. J was trimmed by 7 bases and V by 3 bases; bases with no gene match: 9. CDR3 length: 14 residues. CDR3 amino acids: CASSPRTSLDEQYF. Written as DNA, the CDR3 is TGTGCCAGCTCACCCAGGACTAGTCTGGATGAGCAGTACTTC. Drawing the rest from reference TRBV18 and TRBJ2-7, the complete variable domain is NAGVMQNPRHLVRRRGQEARLRCSPMKGHSHVYWYRQLPEEGLKFMVYLQKENIIDESGMPKERFSAEFPKEGPSILRIQQVVRGDSAAYFCASSPRTSLDEQYFGPGTRLTVT.

The chain employs TRBV3-1 (or the pseudogene TRBV3-2) and TRBJ2-3; D is unresolved. CDR3 length equals 12 residues. Trimming removed 0 bases at V and 12 bases at J, with 10 bases between. Germline CDR1 reads LGHDT; CDR2 reads YNNKEL (reference sequence). CDR3 bases: TGTGCCAGCAGCCAAGAGGCATGGTCCCAGTATTTT. Translation: CASSQEAWSQYF.

The chain has TRBV19 and TRBJ1-2; TRBD1 might be the D (6 bases). This CDR3 region has 15 residues. Trimming took 4 bases from V and 3 from J, leaving 15 bases between them. The germline gives CDR1 LNHDA, CDR2 SQIVND (reference sequence). The DNA for the CDR3 is TGTGCCAGTAGTACCGTAGGGTCAGGGGACTATGGCTACACCTTC. This sequence encodes CASSTVGSGDYGYTF.

In its sample, this clone was seen once. V usage is TRBV19 and J usage is TRBJ2-2; 7 bases align to TRBD2. Trimming at V came to 2 bases and at J to 5 bases, leaving 11 bases not matched to a gene. The CDR3 is 17 amino acids. Germline CDR1 reads LNHDA; CDR2 reads SQIVND (reference sequence). Here the CDR3 DNA reads TGTGCCAGTAGTATACAAGCGGGATTTGGAGGAACCGGGGAGCTGTTTTTT. This codes for CASSIQAGFGGTGELFF.

The chain links TRBV10-3 to TRBJ1-2; 7 bases line up with TRBD1. CDR3 length: 17 amino acids. The junction had 18 bases not matched to a gene; V was cut back by 7 bases and J by 4 bases. Germline V gene data show CDR1 as ENHRY and CDR2 as SYGVKD. The CDR3: CAITPDRQGSRGYGYTF. The CDR3 region has the DNA TGTGCCATCACCCCCGACCGACAGGGAAGTAGGGGCTATGGCTACACCTTC.

V and J are TRBV12-5 and TRBJ1-1; D unresolved. The CDR3 runs to 12 residues. Trimming left V 5 bases short and J 5 bases short, with 9 bases between. The V gene's germline CDR1 is LGHNT and CDR2 FRNRAP. The CDR3: CASGPGWTEAFF. The CDR3 DNA sequence: TGTGCTAGTGGTCCGGGATGGACTGAAGCTTTCTTT.

The chain has TRBV11-3 and TRBJ1-1; 8 bases are a match to TRBD1. The V and J ends lost 5 bases and 7 bases, in that order; junction bases with no gene match: 6. CDR1 and CDR2 (germline): SGHNT, YENEEA. This CDR3 comprises 13 residues. Here the CDR3 DNA reads TGTGCCAGCAGCCCTATTGGACAGGGTGAAGCTTTCTTT. Protein: CASSPIGQGEAFF.

The gene calls are TRBV28 and TRBJ1-4; 9 bases line up with TRBD1. V gave up 3 bases and J gave up 8 bases; unmatched junction bases: 10. CDR3 length equals 16 residues. The germline V gene encodes CDR1 MDHEN and CDR2 SYDVKM. CDR3 nucleotides: TGTGCCAGCAGTTTGCTAACAGGGGGCCTGAAGGAAAAACTGTTTTTT. Its translation: CASSLLTGGLKEKLFF.

This clone was seen only once. Other nucleotide sequences from this sample produce the same CDR3. This chain connects TRBV30 to TRBJ1-5, with no clear D. Between the trimmed V and J ends, which lost 0 bases and 2 bases, there was a span of 8 bases. The CDR3 has 14 amino acids. CDR1 and CDR2 (germline): GTSNPN, SVGIG (reference sequence). CDR3 loop: CAWSVGPGNQPQHF. CDR3 DNA sequence: TGTGCCTGGAGTGTCGGTCCGGGCAATCAGCCCCAGCATTTT. The full variable domain, completed using reference TRBV30 and TRBJ1-5, is SQTIHQWPATLVQPVGSPLSLECTVEGTSNPNLYWYRQAAGRGLQLLFYSVGIGQISSEVPQNLSASRPQDRQFILSSKKLLLSDSGFYLCAWSVGPGNQPQHFGDGTRLSIL.

The V gene is TRBV19, the J gene TRBJ2-2, with TRBD2 identical over 9 bases. Unmatched junction bases numbered 8, after V lost 7 bases and J lost 2 bases. This CDR3 is built from 16 residues. Per germline, CDR1 LNHDA and CDR2 SQIVND (reference sequence). This CDR3 reads CASTRAGGFNTGELFF. In DNA, the CDR3 is TGTGCCAGTACTCGAGCGGGGGGCTTTAACACCGGGGAGCTGTTTTTT.

This chain uses TRBV27 with TRBJ2-7; D perhaps matches TRBD2 (6 bases). The CDR3 is made up of 15 amino acids. Trimming took off 3 bases at V and 3 bases at J, with 15 bases between the two ends. Looked up from germline, CDR1 is MNHEY and CDR2 is SMNVEV (reference sequence). The CDR3 nucleotides are TGTGCCAGCAGTTTTAGCGGCGGGACCTACTACGAGCAGTACTTC. This translates into CASSFSGGTYYEQYF.

The V and J genes are TRBV7-2 and TRBJ2-7; 8 positions match TRBD2. Germline CDR1 reads SGHTA; CDR2 reads FQGNSA. The ends lost 5 bases at V and 0 bases at J; junction bases unmatched: 6. The CDR3 loop spans 15 amino acids. In nucleotides, the CDR3 is TGTGCCAGCAGCGGACGACTAGCGCACTCCTACGAGCAGTACTTC. Encoded protein: CASSGRLAHSYEQYF.

The genes are TRBV3-1 (or the pseudogene TRBV3-2) and TRBJ2-1; 7 bases fit TRBD2. The V gene end was trimmed by 5 bases and the J gene end by 2 bases; junction bases not matched to a gene: 6. Germline V gene sequence: CDR1 LGHDT, CDR2 YNNKEL (reference sequence). This CDR3 region has 15 residues. The CDR3 nucleotides read TGTGCCAGCAGCAATCCGGGACTAACCTACAATGAGCAGTTCTTC. Its translation: CASSNPGLTYNEQFF.

The chain uses TRBV28 and TRBJ1-3, with 10 bases matching TRBD1. Germline CDR1 is MDHEN and CDR2 is SYDVKM. The trim removed 2 bases at V and 5 bases at J, leaving 9 bases unmatched. CDR3 length: 17 residues. The CDR3 loop is CASSLDRGLTLRNTIYF. In DNA, the CDR3 is TGTGCCAGCAGTTTAGACAGGGGGCTCACTCTGAGAAACACCATATATTTT.

V usage is TRBV12-5 and J usage is TRBJ1-2, with TRBD1 as a possible D gene (5 bases). CDR3 length: 18 residues. V was pared by 1 base and J by 8 bases, with 26 bases between. Per the germline V gene, CDR1 is LGHNT and CDR2 is FRNRAP. For the CDR3, the DNA is TGTGCTAGTGGTTTGGCTCTTTTAATACAGGCGGCGGAAGAAGGCTACACCTTC. Protein: CASGLALLIQAAEEGYTF. Full variable domain (outside the CDR3, taken from reference TRBV12-5 and TRBJ1-2): DARVTQTPRHKVTEMGQEVTMRCQPILGHNTVFWYRQTMMQGLELLAYFRNRAPLDDSGMPKDRFSAEMPDATLATLKIQPSEPRDSAVYFCASGLALLIQAAEEGYTFGSGTRLTVV.

The chain is built from TRBV6-5 and TRBJ1-6; D gene ambiguous. Germline V gene lookup returns CDR1 MNHEY and CDR2 SVGAGI. Trimming removed 3 bases at V and 5 bases at J, with 8 bases between. This CDR3 spans 14 amino acids. The CDR3 nucleotides are TGTGCCAGCAGTTATACTGATGATAATTCACCCCTCCACTTT. Translating it yields CASSYTDDNSPLHF.

The chain joins TRBV7-2 to TRBJ2-1, with D maybe TRBD2 (6 bases). The CDR3 runs to 15 residues. The ends were cut back, 5 bases at V and 7 bases at J, with 18 bases in the middle. Germline V gene lookup returns CDR1 SGHTA and CDR2 FQGNSA. The CDR3 DNA reads as TGTGCCAGCAGCCGGGCCTACGGGGGTAGGAATGAGCAGTTCTTC. Translating it yields CASSRAYGGRNEQFF.

This clone was observed once. V gene TRBV11-2 combines with J gene TRBJ1-6; D ambiguous. V was pared by 5 bases and J by 7 bases, with 9 bases between. This CDR3 is built from 13 residues. CDR1 is SGHAT and CDR2 is FQNNGV in the germline V gene. DNA for the CDR3: TGTGCCAGCAGCGCGGGTATGAATTCACCCCTCCACTTT. Translated: CASSAGMNSPLHF.